Given below is one TCR beta chain in context. Its antigen remains unknown. The method was immunoSEQ multiplex PCR; TCRdb's version includes in-frame clones alone and lacks a portion of them. The sample holds about 140,000 clones, approximately 85% seen once. The data are from a study of cytomegalovirus exposure and HLA in healthy donors. Study summary: The 120 validation repertoires were produced on the same platform as the 700 or so repertoires of the first cohort. This was reported in a later analysis.

The study drew the donors from its 120-subject validation cohort, separate from the 666-subject first cohort. Findings of the study overall: According to reports, the classifier identified cytomegalovirus status with high specificity and sensitivity. Rare TCR sequences dominated, though some public TCRs recurred in many donors.

This receptor was taken from a woman aged 25-40 years in good health and CMV-seronegative. Input material: PBMCs.

The CDR3 region is CASTPLGPTGVGNQPQHF. For the CDR3, the DNA is TGTGCCAGCACACCATTGGGGCCGACAGGGGTAGGCAATCAGCCCCAGCATTTT. This chain links TRBV27 with TRBJ1-5, with 8 positions matching TRBD1. Unmatched junction bases numbered 16, after V lost 7 bases and J lost 2 bases. Looked up from germline, CDR1 is MNHEY and CDR2 is SMNVEV (reference sequence). This CDR3 has 18 residues.